Following are 28 T cell receptor beta chains from one sample sequenced in a study of blood T cell repertoires in COVID-19 (dated by TCRdb to 2020 to 2021). The protocol used for the library was the immunoSEQ multiplex PCR assay. Sourced from immuneACCESS, this table was stored by TCRdb with only in-frame sequences that have V and J called. A share of the clones is absent; for the studies checked, an unresolved V gene accounts for under half, and the remainder has no known explanation. The sample includes 280,000 or so clones, with 86% observed a single time. The ten most abundant clones make up approximately 2% of the sample. The sample taken for sequencing was peripheral blood. These receptor sequences come from a woman aged 25-40 years who had recovered from COVID-19.

V gene TRBV4-1 combines with J gene TRBJ1-1; TRBD1 aligns across 8 bases. Losses at the gene ends were 0 bases for V and 0 bases for J; bases not matched to a gene: 12. CDR1 and CDR2 (germline): MGHRA, YSYEKL. The CDR3 is made up of 19 amino acids. The chain's CDR3 is CASSQDQGQGAGMNTEAFF. DNA for the CDR3: TGCGCCAGCAGCCAAGATCAAGGCCAGGGGGCCGGTATGAACACTGAAGCTTTCTTT.

V is TRBV2 and J is TRBJ1-2; 8 bases agree with TRBD1. With V trimmed by 6 bases and J by 8 bases, 14 bases remained unmatched. The CDR3 spans 15 residues. Germline V CDR1 and CDR2: SNHLY, FYNNEI. The CDR3 region is CASSPGGQGVLGYTF. The DNA of the CDR3 is TGTGCCAGCAGCCCGGGAGGACAGGGCGTGCTAGGCTACACCTTC. Using reference TRBV2 and TRBJ1-2 for the parts outside the CDR3, the full variable domain is EPEVTQTPSHQVTQMGQEVILRCVPISNHLYFYWYRQILGQKVEFLVSFYNNEISEKSEIFDDQFSVERPDGSNFTLKIRSTKLEDSAMYFCASSPGGQGVLGYTFGSGTRLTVV.

The gene calls are TRBV5-5 and TRBJ2-3; D perhaps matches TRBD2 (7 bases). CDR3 length equals 15 residues. V was shortened by 4 bases and J by 4 bases, with 16 bases between the two germline ends. CDR1 is SGHKS and CDR2 is YYEKEE in the germline V gene (reference sequence). CDR3 nucleotide sequence: TGTGCCAGCAGCGCACTACGGGGGGCCCCAGATACGCAGTATTTT. Its protein is CASSALRGAPDTQYF.

CDR3: CASRKGDSYNSPLHF. The CDR3 DNA is TGTGCCAGCAGGAAGGGAGACTCCTATAATTCACCCCTCCACTTT. The chain couples TRBV28 to TRBJ1-6; D is unresolved. V lost 6 bases and J lost 0, with 9 bases in between. The CDR3 has 15 residues. Per the germline V gene, CDR1 is MDHEN and CDR2 is SYDVKM.

DNA of the CDR3: TGTGCCAGCAGCACCCGACAGGGGGCCAATCAGCCCCAGCATTTT. Translating gives CASSTRQGANQPQHF. The chain couples TRBV21-1 to TRBJ1-5; the listed D gene, TRBD1, was not tested against the DNA. TRBV21-1 is described as a pseudogene. CDR3 length equals 15 residues.

The rearrangement joins TRBV10-3 to TRBJ2-5, with 12 positions matching TRBD1. This CDR3 contains 17 residues. V was pared by 2 bases and J by 6 bases, with 10 bases of the junction left unmatched. Germline V CDR1 and CDR2: ENHRY, SYGVKD. CDR3: CAISEGDRGPLLKTQYF. The DNA of the CDR3 is TGTGCCATCAGTGAGGGGGACAGGGGGCCCCTTTTGAAGACCCAGTACTTC.

This clone was observed a single time. The genes are TRBV4-1 and TRBJ1-6; no firm D call. The germline CDR1 and CDR2 sequences are MGHRA and YSYEKL. The CDR3 totals 15 residues. Trimming removed 1 base at V and 11 bases at J, with 15 bases between. The CDR3 reads CASSQGDRGAAPLHF. CDR3 nucleotides: TGCGCCAGCAGCCAAGGTGACCGAGGCGCGGCACCCCTCCACTTT.

CDR3 DNA sequence: TGCGCCACCGAAGGGACAGGGAGCCAGCCCCAGCATTTT. Residues: CATEGTGSQPQHF. The J gene is TRBJ1-5, the V gene TRBV10-2; the match to TRBD1 covers 9 bases. Per germline, CDR1 WSHSY and CDR2 SAAADI. V gave up 10 bases and J gave up 7 bases; unmatched junction bases: 8. CDR3 length: 13 amino acids.

The V call is TRBV19, the J call TRBJ1-1, with TRBD1 matching over 7 bases. Germline CDR1 and CDR2: LNHDA and SQIVND (reference sequence). The CDR3 is 13 amino acids. With V trimmed by 6 bases and J by 4 bases, 5 bases remained unmatched. The CDR3 is CASRTGKGTEAFF. CDR3 nucleotide sequence: TGTGCCAGTAGGACAGGGAAGGGCACTGAAGCTTTCTTT.

CDR3 bases: TGTGCCAGCAGCTTAGCGGGACTAGCGGGCGGAGATACGCAGTATTTT. It specifies CASSLAGLAGGDTQYF. The rearrangement links TRBV7-2 to TRBJ2-3; 12 bases match TRBD2. V was pared by 0 bases and J by 5 bases, with 3 bases of the junction left unmatched. CDR1 is SGHTA and CDR2 is FQGNSA in the germline V gene. The CDR3 runs 16 residues.

The table lists this clone with a count of one. This sequence joins TRBV6-1 and TRBJ1-5; perhaps TRBD1 as D (5 bases). From germline, CDR1 is MNHNS and CDR2 SASEGT. V was trimmed by 3 bases and J by 0 bases, leaving 15 bases between them. The length of the CDR3 is 17 residues. CDR3: CASSDSGQSFSNQPQHF. DNA of the CDR3: TGTGCCAGCAGTGATTCTGGACAATCGTTTAGCAATCAGCCCCAGCATTTT.

The chain employs TRBV3-1 (or the pseudogene TRBV3-2) and TRBJ2-3; tentatively, D is TRBD2 (5 bases). This CDR3 is 14 amino acids long. Germline-derived CDR1 and CDR2 are LGHDT and YNNKEL (reference sequence). Trimming took off 2 bases at V and 4 bases at J, with 10 bases between the two ends. The CDR3: CASSQQASSDTQYF. For the CDR3, the DNA is TGTGCCAGCAGCCAACAAGCTAGCTCAGATACGCAGTATTTT.

This clone was found once. The chain couples TRBV7-2 to TRBJ1-1; weak D call: TRBD1 (5 bases). Trimming shortened V by 5 bases and J by 0 bases, and 13 bases separated the two germline ends. The CDR3 totals 15 residues. Germline V CDR1 and CDR2: SGHTA, FQGNSA. DNA of the CDR3: TGTGCCAGCAGCCAAAGCGGGGACGTGAACACTGAAGCTTTCTTT. It translates to CASSQSGDVNTEAFF.

The chain is built from TRBV5-8 and TRBJ2-3; TRBD2 aligns across 11 bases. This CDR3 region has 16 residues. V was pared by 4 bases and J by 2 bases, with 6 bases of the junction left unmatched. Germline CDR1 is SGHTS and CDR2 is YDEGEE. The CDR3 protein is CASSKGTSGHTDTQYF. In nucleotides, the CDR3 is TGTGCCAGCAGCAAGGGGACTAGCGGACACACAGATACGCAGTATTTT.

This clone has just one count. V usage is TRBV9 and J usage is TRBJ2-1, with D perhaps TRBD2 (6 bases). V was shortened by 4 bases and J by 0 bases, with 11 bases between the two germline ends. The CDR3 length is 15 residues. Germline-derived CDR1 and CDR2 are SGDLS and YYNGEE. The CDR3 coding sequence is TGTGCCAGCAGCTCTTCCGGGAGCTCCTACAATGAGCAGTTCTTC. The encoded protein is CASSSSGSSYNEQFF. The full variable domain, completed using reference TRBV9 and TRBJ2-1, is DSGVTQTPKHLITATGQRVTLRCSPRSGDLSVYWYQQSLDQGLQFLIQYYNGEERAKGNILERFSAQQFPDLHSELNLSSLELGDSALYFCASSSSGSSYNEQFFGPGTRLTVL.

The chain employs TRBV7-9 and TRBJ2-7; 7 bases are a match to TRBD2. J gave up 5 bases and V 2 bases, and 3 bases lay outside the gene matches. The germline V gene encodes CDR1 SEHNR and CDR2 FQNEAQ (reference sequence). This CDR3 comprises 13 residues. The CDR3 DNA sequence: TGTGCCAGCAGCTTACAGGGAGGGGACGAGCAGTACTTC. Translating gives CASSLQGGDEQYF. Looking up the rest from reference TRBV7-9 and TRBJ2-7 gives the full variable domain: DTGVSQNPRHKITKRGQNVTFRCDPISEHNRLYWYRQTLGQGPEFLTYFQNEAQLEKSRLLSDRFSAERPKGSFSTLEIQRTEQGDSAMYLCASSLQGGDEQYFGPGTRLTVT.

The chain carries TRBV7-2 and TRBJ2-7; D may be TRBD1 (5 bases). The V and J ends lost 0 bases and 4 bases respectively, with 7 bases between them. Germline V gene sequence: CDR1 SGHTA, CDR2 FQGNSA. The CDR3 covers 13 residues. Here the CDR3 reads CASSLAAGYEQYF. CDR3 DNA: TGTGCCAGCAGCTTAGCTGCAGGGTACGAGCAGTACTTC.

This chain uses TRBV3-1 (or the pseudogene TRBV3-2) with TRBJ2-7; D remains unclear. Germline CDR1 reads LGHDT; CDR2 reads YNNKEL (reference sequence). Trimming pared 0 bases from V and 6 bases from J, leaving 15 bases between. The CDR3 contains 15 residues. CDR3 loop: CASSQDPTPGGEQYF. For the CDR3, the DNA is TGTGCCAGCAGCCAAGATCCCACCCCAGGTGGCGAGCAGTACTTC.

The chain recombines TRBV9 with TRBJ2-3, with D maybe TRBD2 (6 bases). The CDR3 runs to 14 residues. V was shortened by 8 bases and J by 0 bases, with 13 bases between the two germline ends. Germline CDR1 SGDLS, CDR2 YYNGEE. The CDR3 region has the DNA TGTGCCAGTACGCGGGGAGCTAGCACAGATACGCAGTATTTT. It is translated as CASTRGASTDTQYF.

This chain joins TRBV4-1 and TRBJ1-1; D is perhaps TRBD1 (5 bases). The CDR3 is 14 residues long. Trimming left V 0 bases short and J 4 bases short, with 9 bases between. From germline, CDR1 is MGHRA and CDR2 YSYEKL. CDR3 DNA sequence: TGCGCCAGCAGCCAAGATCAGGGTTTCACTGAAGCTTTCTTT. Translated: CASSQDQGFTEAFF.

This chain links TRBV4-1 with TRBJ1-1; D is uncertain. The CDR3 extends over 15 amino acids. Germline-derived CDR1 and CDR2 are MGHRA and YSYEKL. The V gene lost 0 bases and the J gene lost 0 bases, with 8 bases spanning the gap. The CDR3 region has the DNA TGCGCCAGCAGCCAAGAAGACGGGATGAACACTGAAGCTTTCTTT. It yields the protein CASSQEDGMNTEAFF.

The rearrangement joins TRBV2 to TRBJ2-1; 7 bases match TRBD1. Germline CDR1 SNHLY, CDR2 FYNNEI. The CDR3 runs to 11 residues. J gave up 10 bases and V 4 bases, and 1 base lay outside the gene matches. The DNA of the CDR3 is TGTGCCAGCAGTGGGACAGGCGAGCAGTTCTTC. Its translation: CASSGTGEQFF.

The chain joins TRBV5-6 to TRBJ2-5; a possible D gene is TRBD1 (5 bases). V was cut by 0 bases and J by 0 bases, with 9 bases left in between. Germline assignment: CDR1 SGHDT and CDR2 YYEEEE. This CDR3 contains 15 residues. CDR3 DNA: TGTGCCAGCAGCTTGGCTCGACAGTACCAAGAGACCCAGTACTTC. Its translation: CASSLARQYQETQYF. Drawing the rest from reference TRBV5-6 and TRBJ2-5, the complete variable domain is DAGVTQSPTHLIKTRGQQVTLRCSPKSGHDTVSWYQQALGQGPQFIFQYYEEEERQRGNFPDRFSGHQFPNYSSELNVNALLLGDSALYLCASSLARQYQETQYFGPGTRLLVL.

V is TRBV27 and J is TRBJ1-4, with unresolved D. This CDR3 has 17 amino acids. Deletions cut 2 bases from V and 7 bases from J, with 20 bases between. CDR1 and CDR2 (germline): MNHEY, SMNVEV (reference sequence). DNA for the CDR3: TGTGCCAGCAGTTTAATTCTCGCGGGTGCAGTGGGTGAAAAACTGTTTTTT. Its translation is CASSLILAGAVGEKLFF.

V gene TRBV6-6 combines with J gene TRBJ2-1; a weak D match, TRBD2 (5 bases). The CDR3 has 16 residues. Germline CDR1 reads MNHNY; CDR2 reads SVGAGI (reference sequence). The V end lost 2 bases, the J end lost 2 bases, and 13 bases lay between the germline ends. The CDR3 sequence: CASSYATRGPYNEQFF. In DNA form, the CDR3 reads TGTGCCAGCAGTTACGCGACGCGCGGGCCCTACAATGAGCAGTTCTTC.

This rearrangement joins TRBV24-1 to TRBJ1-1, with 8 bases fitting TRBD1. V shed 6 bases, J shed 4 bases, and the junction held 3 bases outside the gene matches. Germline CDR1 reads KGHDR; CDR2 reads SFDVKD. This CDR3 comprises 13 residues. The CDR3 region is CATSLTGGTEAFF. CDR3 bases: TGTGCCACCAGTCTTACAGGGGGCACTGAAGCTTTCTTT.

The V and J genes are TRBV29-1 and TRBJ2-2, with D possibly being TRBD1 (7 bases). V was shortened by 6 bases and J by 7 bases, with 15 bases between the two germline ends. This CDR3 comprises 13 residues. Looked up from germline, CDR1 is SQVTM and CDR2 is ANQGSEA. This CDR3 is CSVGGQSRGELFF. For the CDR3, the DNA is TGCAGCGTGGGGGGACAGTCGCGCGGGGAGCTGTTTTTT.

V gene TRBV28 combines with J gene TRBJ1-5; D remains unclear. V lost 5 bases and J 3 bases, leaving 5 bases between the germline ends. Germline CDR1 MDHEN, CDR2 SYDVKM. CDR3 length: 12 amino acids. The CDR3 here is CASSRLNQPQHF. As DNA, the CDR3 is TGTGCCAGCAGTCGACTCAATCAGCCCCAGCATTTT.